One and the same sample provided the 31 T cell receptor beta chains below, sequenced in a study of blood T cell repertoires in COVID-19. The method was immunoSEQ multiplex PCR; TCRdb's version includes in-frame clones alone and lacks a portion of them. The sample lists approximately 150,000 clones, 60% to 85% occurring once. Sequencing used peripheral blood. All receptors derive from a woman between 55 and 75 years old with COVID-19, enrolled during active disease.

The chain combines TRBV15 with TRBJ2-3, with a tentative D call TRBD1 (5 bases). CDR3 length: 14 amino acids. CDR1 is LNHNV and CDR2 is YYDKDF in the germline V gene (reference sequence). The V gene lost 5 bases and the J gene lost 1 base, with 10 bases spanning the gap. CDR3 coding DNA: TGTGCCACCAGCCTTCTGACAGGCACAGATACGCAGTATTTT. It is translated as CATSLLTGTDTQYF.

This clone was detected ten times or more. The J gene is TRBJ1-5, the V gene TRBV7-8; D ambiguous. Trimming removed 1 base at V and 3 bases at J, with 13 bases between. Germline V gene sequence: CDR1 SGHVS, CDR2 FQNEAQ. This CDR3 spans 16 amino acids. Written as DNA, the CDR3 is TGTGCCAGCAGCTTAGAGCGGATCCCCTACAATCAGCCCCAGCATTTT. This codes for CASSLERIPYNQPQHF.

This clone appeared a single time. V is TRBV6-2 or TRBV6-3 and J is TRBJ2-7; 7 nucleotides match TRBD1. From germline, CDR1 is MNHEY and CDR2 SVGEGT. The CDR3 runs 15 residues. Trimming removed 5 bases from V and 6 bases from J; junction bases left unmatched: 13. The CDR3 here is CASSPDQTGSREQYF. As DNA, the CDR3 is TGTGCCAGCAGTCCGGACCAGACAGGGAGTCGCGAGCAGTACTTC.

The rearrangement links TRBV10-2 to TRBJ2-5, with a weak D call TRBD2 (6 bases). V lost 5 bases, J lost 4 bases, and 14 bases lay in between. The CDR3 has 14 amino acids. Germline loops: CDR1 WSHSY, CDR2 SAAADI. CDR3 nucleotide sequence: TGCGCCAGCAGTAAATTCGGGGGAGCAGAGACCCAGTACTTC. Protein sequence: CASSKFGGAETQYF.

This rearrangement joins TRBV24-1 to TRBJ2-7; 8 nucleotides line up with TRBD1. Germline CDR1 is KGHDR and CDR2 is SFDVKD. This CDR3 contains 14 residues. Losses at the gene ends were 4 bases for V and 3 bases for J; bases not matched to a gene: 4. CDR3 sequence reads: CATSESTGGYEQYV. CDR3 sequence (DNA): TGTGCCACCAGTGAATCTACAGGGGGCTACGAGCAGTACGTC.

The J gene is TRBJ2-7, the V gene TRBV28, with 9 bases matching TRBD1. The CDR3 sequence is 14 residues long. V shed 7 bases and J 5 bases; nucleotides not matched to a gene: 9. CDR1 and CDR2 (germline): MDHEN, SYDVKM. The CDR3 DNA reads TGTGCCAGCAAATCGGGACAGGGTATTCACGAGCAGTACTTC. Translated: CASKSGQGIHEQYF. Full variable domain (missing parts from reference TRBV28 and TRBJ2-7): DVKVTQSSRYLVKRTGEKVFLECVQDMDHENMFWYRQDPGLGLRLIYFSYDVKMKEKGDIPEGYSVSREKKERFSLILESASTNQTSMYLCASKSGQGIHEQYFGPGTRLTVT.

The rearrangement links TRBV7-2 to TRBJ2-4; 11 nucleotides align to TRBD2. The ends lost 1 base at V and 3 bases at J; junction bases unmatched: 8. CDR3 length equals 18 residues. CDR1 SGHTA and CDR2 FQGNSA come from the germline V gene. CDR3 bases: TGTGCCAGCAGCTTAGTTCCTAGCGGGAGGAGGGGCAAAAACATTCAGTACTTC. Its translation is CASSLVPSGRRGKNIQYF.

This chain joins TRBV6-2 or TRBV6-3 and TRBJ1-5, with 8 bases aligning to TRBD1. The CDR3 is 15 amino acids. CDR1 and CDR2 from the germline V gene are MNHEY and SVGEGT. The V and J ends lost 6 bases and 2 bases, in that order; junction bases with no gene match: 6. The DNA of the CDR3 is TGTGCCAGCAGCTGGCAGGGGGCTGGCAATCAGCCCCAGCATTTT. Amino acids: CASSWQGAGNQPQHF.

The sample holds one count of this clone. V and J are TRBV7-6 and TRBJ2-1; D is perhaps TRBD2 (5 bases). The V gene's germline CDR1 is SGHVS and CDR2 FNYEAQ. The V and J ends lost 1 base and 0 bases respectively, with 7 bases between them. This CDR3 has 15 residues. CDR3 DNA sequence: TGTGCCAGCAGCTTAGACGGGGTCTCCTACAATGAGCAGTTCTTC. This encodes CASSLDGVSYNEQFF. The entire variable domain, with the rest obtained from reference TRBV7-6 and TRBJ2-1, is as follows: GAGVSQSPRYKVTKRGQDVALRCDPISGHVSLYWYRQALGQGPEFLTYFNYEAQQDKSGLPNDRFSAERPEGSISTLTIQRTEQRDSAMYRCASSLDGVSYNEQFFGPGTRLTVL.

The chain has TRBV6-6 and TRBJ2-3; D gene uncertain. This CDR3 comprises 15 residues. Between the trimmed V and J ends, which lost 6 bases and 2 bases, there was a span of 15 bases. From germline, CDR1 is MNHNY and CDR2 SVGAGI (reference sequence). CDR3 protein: CASSQTQATTDTQYF. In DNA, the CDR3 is TGTGCCAGCAGCCAGACCCAGGCTACCACAGATACGCAGTATTTT.

Here the CDR3 DNA reads TGTGCCAGCAGTTGGACAGGAAACACCGGGGAGCTGTTTTTT. Translated: CASSWTGNTGELFF. The chain recombines TRBV28 with TRBJ2-2; 7 bases fit TRBD1. The CDR3 contains 14 residues. V lost 4 bases, J lost 2 bases, and 1 base stayed unmatched. CDR1 MDHEN and CDR2 SYDVKM come from the germline V gene.

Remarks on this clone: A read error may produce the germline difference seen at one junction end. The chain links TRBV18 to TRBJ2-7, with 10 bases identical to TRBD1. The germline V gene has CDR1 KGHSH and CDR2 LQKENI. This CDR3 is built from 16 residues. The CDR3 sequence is CASSPPGVTGGPREDF. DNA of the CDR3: TGTGCCAGCTCACCACCGGGGGTGACAGGGGGCCCTAGGGAGGACTTC.

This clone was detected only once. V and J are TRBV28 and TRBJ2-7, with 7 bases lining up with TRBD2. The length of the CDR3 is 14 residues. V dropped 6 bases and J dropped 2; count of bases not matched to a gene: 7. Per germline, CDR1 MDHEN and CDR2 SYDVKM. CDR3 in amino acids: CASRNRDYPYEQYF. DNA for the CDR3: TGTGCCAGCAGGAACCGGGACTACCCCTACGAGCAGTACTTC. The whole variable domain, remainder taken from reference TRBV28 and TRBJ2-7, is DVKVTQSSRYLVKRTGEKVFLECVQDMDHENMFWYRQDPGLGLRLIYFSYDVKMKEKGDIPEGYSVSREKKERFSLILESASTNQTSMYLCASRNRDYPYEQYFGPGTRLTVT.

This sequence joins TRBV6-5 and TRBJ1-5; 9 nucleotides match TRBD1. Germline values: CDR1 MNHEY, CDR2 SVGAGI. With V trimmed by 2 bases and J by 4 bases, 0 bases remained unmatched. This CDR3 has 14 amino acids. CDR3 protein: CASSYDRGNQPQHF. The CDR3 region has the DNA TGTGCCAGCAGTTACGACAGGGGGAATCAGCCCCAGCATTTT.

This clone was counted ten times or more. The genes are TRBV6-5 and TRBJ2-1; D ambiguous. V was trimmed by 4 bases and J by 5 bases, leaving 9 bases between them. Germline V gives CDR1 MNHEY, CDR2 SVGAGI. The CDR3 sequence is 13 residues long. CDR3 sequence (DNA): TGTGCCAGCAGTTTGAGCCAGGACAATGAGCAGTTCTTC. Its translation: CASSLSQDNEQFF.

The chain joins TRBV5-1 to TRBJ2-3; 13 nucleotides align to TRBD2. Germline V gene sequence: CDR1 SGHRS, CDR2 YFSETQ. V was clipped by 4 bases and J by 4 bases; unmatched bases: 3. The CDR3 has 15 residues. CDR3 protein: CASSDGTSGADTQYF. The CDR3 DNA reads TGCGCCAGCAGCGACGGGACTAGCGGGGCAGATACGCAGTATTTT.

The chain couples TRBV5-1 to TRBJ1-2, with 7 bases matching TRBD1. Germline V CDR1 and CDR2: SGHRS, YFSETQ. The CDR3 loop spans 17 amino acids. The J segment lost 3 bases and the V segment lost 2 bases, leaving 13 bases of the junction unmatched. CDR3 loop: CASSLTPTGNSYYGYTF. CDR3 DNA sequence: TGCGCCAGCAGCTTAACCCCGACAGGGAACAGCTACTATGGCTACACCTTC. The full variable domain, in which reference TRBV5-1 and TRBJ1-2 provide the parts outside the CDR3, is KAGVTQTPRYLIKTRGQQVTLSCSPISGHRSVSWYQQTPGQGLQFLFEYFSETQRNKGNFPGRFSGRQFSNSRSEMNVSTLELGDSALYLCASSLTPTGNSYYGYTFGSGTRLTVV.

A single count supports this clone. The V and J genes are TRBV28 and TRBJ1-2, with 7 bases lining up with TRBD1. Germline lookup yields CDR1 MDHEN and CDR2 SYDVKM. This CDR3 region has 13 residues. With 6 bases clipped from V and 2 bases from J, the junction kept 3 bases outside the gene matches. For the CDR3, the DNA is TGTGCCAGCAGCCCGACAGGGAACTATGGCTACACCTTC. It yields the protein CASSPTGNYGYTF.

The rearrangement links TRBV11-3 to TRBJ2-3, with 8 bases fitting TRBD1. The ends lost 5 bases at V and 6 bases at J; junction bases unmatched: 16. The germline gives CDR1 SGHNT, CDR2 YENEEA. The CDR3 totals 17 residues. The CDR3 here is CASSPGDRGQGWDTQYF. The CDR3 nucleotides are TGTGCCAGCAGCCCAGGCGACAGGGGCCAGGGCTGGGATACGCAGTATTTT.

The CDR3, as DNA: TGTGCCAGCAGCCCACTCAGGGGGGATTTCAACGAGCAGTACTTC. Its translation: CASSPLRGDFNEQYF. The chain uses TRBV6-5 and TRBJ2-7, with D perhaps TRBD1 (7 bases). V was shortened by 6 bases and J by 5 bases, with 20 bases between the two germline ends. CDR3 length: 15 residues. Germline CDR1 MNHEY, CDR2 SVGAGI.

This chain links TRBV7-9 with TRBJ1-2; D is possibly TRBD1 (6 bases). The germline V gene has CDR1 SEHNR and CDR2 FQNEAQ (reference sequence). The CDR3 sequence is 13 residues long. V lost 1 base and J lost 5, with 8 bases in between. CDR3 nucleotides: TGTGCCAGCAGCTTAGAGGGGGTTTATGGCTACACCTTC. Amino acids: CASSLEGVYGYTF.

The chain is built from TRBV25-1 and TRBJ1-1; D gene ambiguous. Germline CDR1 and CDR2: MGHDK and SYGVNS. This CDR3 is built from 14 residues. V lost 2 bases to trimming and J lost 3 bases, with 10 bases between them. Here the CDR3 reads CASSELFEDTEAFF. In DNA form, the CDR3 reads TGTGCCAGCAGTGAACTCTTCGAGGACACTGAAGCTTTCTTT.

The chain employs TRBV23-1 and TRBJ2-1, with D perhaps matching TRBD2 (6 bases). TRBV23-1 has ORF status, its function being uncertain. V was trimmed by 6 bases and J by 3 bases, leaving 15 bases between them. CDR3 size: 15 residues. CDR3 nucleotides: TGCGCCAGCAGGGGGAGGCTTAGGGTCTACAATGAGCAGTTCTTC. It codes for CASRGRLRVYNEQFF.

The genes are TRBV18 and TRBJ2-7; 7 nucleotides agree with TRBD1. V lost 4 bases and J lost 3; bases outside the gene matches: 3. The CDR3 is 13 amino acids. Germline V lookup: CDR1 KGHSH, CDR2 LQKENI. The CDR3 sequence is CASSHGTDYEQYV. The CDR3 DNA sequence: TGTGCCAGCTCACACGGGACAGACTACGAGCAGTACGTC.

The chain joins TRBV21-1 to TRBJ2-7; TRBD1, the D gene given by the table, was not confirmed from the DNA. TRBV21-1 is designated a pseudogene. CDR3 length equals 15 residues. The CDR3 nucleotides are TGTGCCAGCAGCGATGACAGGGGGCGCGTCTACGAGCAGTACGTC. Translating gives CASSDDRGRVYEQYV.

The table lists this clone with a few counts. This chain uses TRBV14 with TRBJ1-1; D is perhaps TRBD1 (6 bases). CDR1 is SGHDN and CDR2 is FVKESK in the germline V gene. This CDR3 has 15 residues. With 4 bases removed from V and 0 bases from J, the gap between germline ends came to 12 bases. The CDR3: CASSPDSVMNTEAFF. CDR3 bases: TGTGCCAGCAGCCCGGACAGTGTGATGAACACTGAAGCTTTCTTT.

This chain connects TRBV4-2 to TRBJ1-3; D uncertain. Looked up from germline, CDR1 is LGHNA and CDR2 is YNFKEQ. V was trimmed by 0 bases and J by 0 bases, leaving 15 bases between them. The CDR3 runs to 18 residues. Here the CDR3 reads CASSQDYGESRSGNTIYF. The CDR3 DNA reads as TGTGCCAGCAGCCAAGATTACGGGGAATCCCGCTCTGGAAACACCATATATTTT.

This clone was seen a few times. CDR3 sequence reads: CATSTGLATQYF. DNA of the CDR3: TGTGCCACGAGTACAGGGTTGGCGACCCAGTACTTC. The V call is TRBV19, the J call TRBJ2-5, with D possibly being TRBD1 (6 bases). Deletions cut 10 bases from V and 7 bases from J, with 16 bases between. Germline assignment: CDR1 LNHDA and CDR2 SQIVND (reference sequence). The CDR3 extends over 12 amino acids.

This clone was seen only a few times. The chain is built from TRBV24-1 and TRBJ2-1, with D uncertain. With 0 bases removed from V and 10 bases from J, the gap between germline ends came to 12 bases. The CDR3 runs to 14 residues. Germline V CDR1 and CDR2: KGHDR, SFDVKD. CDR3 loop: CATSDLPHTREQFF. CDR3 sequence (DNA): TGTGCCACCAGTGATTTGCCCCATACACGAGAGCAGTTCTTC.

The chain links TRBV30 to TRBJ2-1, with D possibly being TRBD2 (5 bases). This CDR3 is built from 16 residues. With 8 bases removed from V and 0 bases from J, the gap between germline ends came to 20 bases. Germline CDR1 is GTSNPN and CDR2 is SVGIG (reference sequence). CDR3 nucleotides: TGTGCCAGAACCCTGAATGAGGGAAGCTCCTACAATGAGCAGTTCTTC. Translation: CARTLNEGSSYNEQFF.

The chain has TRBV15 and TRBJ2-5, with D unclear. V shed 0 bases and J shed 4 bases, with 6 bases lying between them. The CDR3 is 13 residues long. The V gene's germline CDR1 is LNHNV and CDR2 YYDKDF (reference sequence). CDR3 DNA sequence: TGTGCCACCAGCAGAGATTTCAGAGAGACCCAGTACTTC. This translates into CATSRDFRETQYF.